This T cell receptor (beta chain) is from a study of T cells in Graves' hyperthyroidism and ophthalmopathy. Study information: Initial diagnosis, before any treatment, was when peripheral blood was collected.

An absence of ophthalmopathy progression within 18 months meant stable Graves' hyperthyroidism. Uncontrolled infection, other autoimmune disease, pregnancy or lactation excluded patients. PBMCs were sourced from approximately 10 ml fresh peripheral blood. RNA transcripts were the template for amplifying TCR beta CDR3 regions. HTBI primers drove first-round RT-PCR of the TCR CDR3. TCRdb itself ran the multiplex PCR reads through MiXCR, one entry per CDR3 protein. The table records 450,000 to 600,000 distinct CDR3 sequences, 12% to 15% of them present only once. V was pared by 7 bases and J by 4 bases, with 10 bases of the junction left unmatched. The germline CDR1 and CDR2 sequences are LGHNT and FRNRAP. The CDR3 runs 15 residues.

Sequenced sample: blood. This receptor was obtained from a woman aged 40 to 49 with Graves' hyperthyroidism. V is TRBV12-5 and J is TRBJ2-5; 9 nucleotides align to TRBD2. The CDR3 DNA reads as TGTGCTAGTGCCCCAGGGCGGGAGGGCCCAGAGACCCAGTACTTC. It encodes CASAPGREGPETQYF.